The T cell receptor (beta chain) under discussion was sequenced for a study of radiotherapy plus CTLA-4 blockade in lung cancer. General study findings and limits: Interferon-beta, together with early blood T cell clone dynamics, reportedly best predicted response.

V was pared by 6 bases and J by 5 bases, with 9 bases of the junction left unmatched. The germline CDR1 and CDR2 sequences are SGHRS and YFSETQ. This CDR3 has 17 residues. Concerning this clone: The antigen is not known.

The repertoire was sequenced with immunoSEQ multiplex PCR; TCRdb's copy has only in-frame clones and lacks some. The sample lists roughly 120,000 clones, about 83% occurring once. Sequencing was performed on peripheral blood, taken from a patient treated with radiotherapy plus ipilimumab. This chain joins TRBV5-1 and TRBJ2-3; TRBD2 aligns across 16 bases. The sequence was collected from a human donor with non-small cell lung cancer who had a partial response to radiotherapy plus ipilimumab. The CDR3 region has the DNA TGCGCCAGCAACGGAGGGACTAGCGGGAGGGTTGGAGATACGCAGTATTTT. This sequence encodes CASNGGTSGRVGDTQYF.